These T cell receptor beta chains were read from a single sample in a study of OX40 agonist ivuxolimab in advanced cancers. The data were produced by immunoSEQ multiplex PCR, yet TCRdb's version contains in-frame clones alone and is incomplete. The table has 20,000 to 25,000 clones, less than 85% seen once. The specimen was CD4+ or CD8+ T cells sorted from blood, collected in a trial of the OX40 agonist ivuxolimab. These receptors all stem from an adult with an advanced solid tumor such as melanoma, head and neck, liver or kidney cancer. The CDR3 runs from the conserved cysteine through the conserved F or W. The order of the fields is clone size, J gene, D gene, V gene, CDR3 protein, CDR3 DNA. The D gene is left open where the match is weak. Not all rows give a size; the values are once, few, many and, for expanded clones, a class.

-,TRBJ2-1,TRBD2,TRBV6-5,CASSYSSGRFSEQFF,TGTGCCAGCAGTTACTCGAGCGGGAGGTTTAGTGAGCAGTTCTTC
-,TRBJ1-6,TRBD1,TRBV4-3,CASSQDRGPDSPLHF,TGCGCCAGCAGCCAAGACAGGGGGCCGGATTCACCCCTCCACTTT
-,TRBJ1-5,-,TRBV4-1,CASSQDVNGQPQHF,TGCGCCAGCAGCCAAGATGTCAATGGACAGCCCCAGCATTTT
few,TRBJ2-1,-,TRBV6-6,CASNPDRSNNEQFF,TGTGCCAGCAACCCTGACAGAAGTAACAATGAGCAGTTCTTC
-,TRBJ2-3,-,TRBV7-8,CASSLVVQRYTDTQYF,TGTGCCAGCAGCTTAGTGGTCCAGCGATACACAGATACGCAGTATTTT
-,TRBJ2-5,-,TRBV29-1,CSVEGGGRLTGTQYF,TGCAGCGTTGAGGGGGGCGGGCGACTAACGGGGACCCAGTACTTC
once,TRBJ1-1,-,TRBV7-6,CASSLALPGVNTEAFF,TGTGCCAGCAGCTTAGCCCTCCCTGGGGTGAACACTGAAGCTTTCTTT
-,TRBJ1-5,TRBD1,TRBV2,CASSSGGGNQPQHF,TGTGCCAGCAGTTCAGGGGGCGGCAATCAGCCCCAGCATTTT
-,TRBJ2-7,TRBD2,TRBV4-1,CASSQVLAGAIYEQYF,TGCGCCAGCAGCCAAGTACTAGCGGGGGCTATCTACGAGCAGTACTTC
-,TRBJ1-2,-,TRBV7-2,CASSLGDTTPYGYTF,TGTGCCAGCAGCTTAGGGGACACCACACCCTATGGCTACACCTTC
-,TRBJ1-4,-,TRBV7-8,CASSSVQGEGEKLFF,TGTGCCAGCAGCTCGGTACAGGGAGAAGGGGAAAAACTGTTTTTT
-,TRBJ2-7,-,TRBV19,CASSIDTANYEQYF,TGTGCCAGTAGTATCGACACAGCTAACTACGAGCAGTACTTC
-,TRBJ2-1,-,TRBV29-1,CSVATDSSHNEQFF,TGCAGCGTTGCTACGGACAGCTCCCACAATGAGCAGTTCTTC
-,TRBJ2-5,-,TRBV7-6,CASSSHAGPGETQYF,TGTGCCAGCAGCTCCCACGCCGGTCCGGGGGAGACCCAGTACTTC
-,TRBJ1-2,-,TRBV6-5,CASSYLAGGSGYTF,TGTGCCAGCAGTTACTTAGCAGGAGGCAGCGGCTACACCTTC
medium-sized,TRBJ1-5,-,TRBV9,CASSANSNQPQHF,TGTGCCAGCAGCGCCAACAGCAATCAGCCCCAGCATTTT
-,TRBJ2-3,-,TRBV2,CASIKRGGTDTQYF,TGTGCCAGCATCAAAAGGGGGGGCACAGATACGCAGTATTTT
-,TRBJ2-4,-,TRBV27,CASSLSGPNIQYF,TGTGCCAGCAGTTTATCGGGACCAAACATTCAGTACTTC
once,TRBJ1-5,-,TRBV27,CASSLRAGQPQHF,TGTGCCAGCAGTTTACGGGCTGGTCAGCCCCAGCATTTT
-,TRBJ2-7,-,TRBV7-3,CASSLGLGEQYF,TGTGCCAGCAGCTTGGGACTGGGCGAGCAGTACTTC
-,TRBJ1-1,-,TRBV5-5,CASSLAGTQNTEAFF,TGTGCCAGCAGCTTGGCCGGGACCCAGAACACTGAAGCTTTCTTT
-,TRBJ2-7,TRBD1,TRBV10-3,CATEDRIYEQYF,TGTGCCACCGAGGACAGGATCTACGAGCAGTACTTC
-,TRBJ1-1,-,TRBV4-3,CASSQDSGVGNTEAFF,TGCGCCAGCAGCCAAGATTCGGGGGTTGGGAACACTGAAGCTTTCTTT
-,TRBJ2-7,TRBD1,TRBV27,CASSYTGGYEQYF,TGTGCCAGCAGTTACACAGGGGGCTACGAGCAGTACTTC
-,TRBJ2-2,-,TRBV27,CASTSVFEGANTGELFF,TGTGCCAGCACCTCGGTTTTTGAGGGGGCGAACACCGGGGAGCTGTTTTTT
-,TRBJ2-1,-,TRBV27,CASSPPTGSPYNEQFF,TGTGCCAGCAGTCCGCCAACAGGGAGTCCCTACAATGAGCAGTTCTTC
-,TRBJ1-6,-,TRBV7-3,CASSFEGPNSPLHF,TGTGCCAGCAGCTTTGAGGGTCCCAATTCACCCCTCCACTTT
-,TRBJ1-4,TRBD1,TRBV10-3,CASRQGSSTNEKLFF,TGTGCCAGTAGACAGGGTTCATCAACTAATGAAAAACTGTTTTTT
-,TRBJ2-7,TRBD2,TRBV2,CASSEGLAGSYEQYF,TGTGCCAGCAGTGAGGGACTAGCGGGATCCTACGAGCAGTACTTC
-,TRBJ2-1,TRBD2,TRBV4-1,CASSQDRFSGSRYNEQFF,TGCGCCAGCAGCCAAGATCGGTTTAGCGGGAGCAGATACAATGAGCAGTTCTTC
-,TRBJ2-1,TRBD2,TRBV27,CASSSGLAGGLGEQFF,TGTGCCAGCAGTTCGGGACTAGCGGGGGGGTTGGGTGAGCAGTTCTTC
-,TRBJ2-1,-,TRBV10-2,CASLIGNEQFF,TGCGCCAGTCTTATAGGGAATGAGCAGTTCTTC
-,TRBJ2-5,TRBD1,TRBV18,CASSPPGQGAYQETQYF,TGTGCCAGCTCACCACCGGGACAGGGTGCCTACCAAGAGACCCAGTACTTC
-,TRBJ2-2,-,TRBV6-5,CASSWGDTGELFF,TGTGCCAGCAGTTGGGGGGACACCGGGGAGCTGTTTTTT
-,TRBJ1-5,TRBD1,TRBV13,CASSTGGNQPQHF,TGTGCCAGCAGCACAGGGGGCAATCAGCCCCAGCATTTT
-,TRBJ1-2,-,TRBV9,CASRQPAGKQDGYTF,TGTGCCAGCAGACAACCCGCGGGGAAGCAGGATGGCTACACCTTC
-,TRBJ1-1,-,TRBV6-1,CASSESGTEAFF,TGTGCCAGCAGTGAATCGGGCACTGAAGCTTTCTTT
-,TRBJ2-7,-,TRBV7-9,CASSLSDIYEQYF,TGTGCCAGCAGCCTAAGTGATATCTACGAGCAGTACTTC
-,TRBJ2-7,-,TRBV7-8,CASSLDGGDYEQYF,TGTGCCAGCAGCTTAGATGGGGGAGACTACGAGCAGTACTTC
-,TRBJ2-7,-,TRBV15,CATSREPAPPYEQYF,TGTGCCACCAGCAGAGAGCCAGCACCGCCCTACGAGCAGTACTTC
-,TRBJ2-7,-,TRBV9,CASSSGLDEQYF,TGTGCCAGCAGCTCGGGACTGGACGAGCAGTACTTC